This entry is about one T cell receptor beta chain. In germline, CDR1 is SGHTA, CDR2 FQGNSA. The CDR3 runs 14 residues. The V end lost 0 bases, the J end lost 6 bases, and 6 bases lay between the germline ends. Per the original methods: The authors estimated nucleated cell counts from reference gene primer amplification. TCRdb's copy holds only in-frame clones and misses some; the assay was immunoSEQ multiplex PCR. V and J calls plus clone size are reproduced from that table; the DNA served to infer D and trimming. This sample has roughly 59,000 clones, with roughly three quarters found just once. The source of the sample is a study of blood T cell repertoires in COVID-19. The overall study: From T cells, B-cell-depleted T cells, or PBMCs came the material, which was cDNA or gDNA.

Sequencing input: peripheral blood. This TCR was recovered from a man aged 80 or over with acute or convalescent COVID-19. The V and J genes are TRBV7-2 and TRBJ1-6, with D possibly matching TRBD1 (5 bases). CDR3 protein: CASSLAGVNSPLHF. The CDR3 nucleotides read TGTGCCAGCAGCTTAGCAGGGGTTAATTCACCCCTCCACTTT. The full variable domain, completed using reference TRBV7-2 and TRBJ1-6, is GAGVSQSPSNKVTEKGKDVELRCDPISGHTALYWYRQSLGQGLEFLIYFQGNSAPDKSGLPSDRFSAERTGGSVSTLTIQRTQQEDSAVYLCASSLAGVNSPLHFGNGTRLTVT.